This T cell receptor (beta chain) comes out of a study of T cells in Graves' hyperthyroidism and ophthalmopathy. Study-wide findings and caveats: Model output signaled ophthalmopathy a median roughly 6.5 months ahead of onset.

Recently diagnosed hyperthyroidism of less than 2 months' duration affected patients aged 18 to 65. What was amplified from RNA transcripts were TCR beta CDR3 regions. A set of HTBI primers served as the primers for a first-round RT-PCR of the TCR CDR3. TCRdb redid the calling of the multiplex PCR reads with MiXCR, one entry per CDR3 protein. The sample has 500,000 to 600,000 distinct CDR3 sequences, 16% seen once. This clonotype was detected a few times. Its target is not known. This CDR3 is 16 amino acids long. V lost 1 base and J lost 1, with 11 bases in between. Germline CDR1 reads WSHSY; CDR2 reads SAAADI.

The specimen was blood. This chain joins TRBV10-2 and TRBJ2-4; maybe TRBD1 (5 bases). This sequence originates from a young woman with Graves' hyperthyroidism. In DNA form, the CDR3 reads TGCGCCAGCAGTGAGTTCCGACCAGGGGCCAAAAACATTCAGTACTTC. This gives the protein CASSEFRPGAKNIQYF.